Below, one T cell receptor beta chain is given with its context. Clones were read by immunoSEQ multiplex PCR, and TCRdb kept only the in-frame ones, dropping some. Of tens of thousands of clones in the sample, around 97% were seen once. Germline V gene sequence: CDR1 MGHRA, CDR2 YSYEKL. The germline V and J ends were trimmed by 3 bases and 7 bases, with 18 bases remaining between them. This CDR3 region has 15 residues. The data originate from a study of technical replicates of blood from a handful of donors. Sequencing was carried out using T cells isolated from PBMCs. This TCR was recovered from a human donor in good health. The chain couples TRBV4-1 to TRBJ1-2, with D maybe TRBD1 (5 bases). CDR3 sequence reads: CASSQGRGLLRGYTF. The CDR3 region has the DNA TGCGCCAGCAGCCAGGGTAGGGGTTTATTACGTGGCTACACCTTC.